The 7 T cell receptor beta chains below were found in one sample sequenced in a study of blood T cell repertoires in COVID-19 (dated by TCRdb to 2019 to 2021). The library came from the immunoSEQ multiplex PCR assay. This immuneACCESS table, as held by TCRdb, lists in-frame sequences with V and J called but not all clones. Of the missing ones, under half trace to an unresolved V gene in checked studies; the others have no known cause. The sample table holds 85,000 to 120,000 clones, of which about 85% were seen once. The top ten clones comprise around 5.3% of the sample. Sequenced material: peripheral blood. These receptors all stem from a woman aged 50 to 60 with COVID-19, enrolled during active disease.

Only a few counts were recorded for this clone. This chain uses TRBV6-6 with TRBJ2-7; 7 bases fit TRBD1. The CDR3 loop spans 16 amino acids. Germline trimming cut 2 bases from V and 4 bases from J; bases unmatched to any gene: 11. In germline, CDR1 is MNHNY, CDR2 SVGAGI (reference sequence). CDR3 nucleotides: TGTGCCAGCAGTTACAGCAGGGACAGCGGTGGGTACGAGCAGTACTTC. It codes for CASSYSRDSGGYEQYF.

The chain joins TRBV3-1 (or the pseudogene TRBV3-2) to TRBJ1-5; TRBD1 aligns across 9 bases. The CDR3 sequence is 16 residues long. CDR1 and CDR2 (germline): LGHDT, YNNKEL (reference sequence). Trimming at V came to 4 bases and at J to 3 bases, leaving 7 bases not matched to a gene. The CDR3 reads CASSRSDRGFNQPQHF. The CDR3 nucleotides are TGTGCCAGCAGCCGTTCGGACAGGGGATTCAATCAGCCCCAGCATTTT.

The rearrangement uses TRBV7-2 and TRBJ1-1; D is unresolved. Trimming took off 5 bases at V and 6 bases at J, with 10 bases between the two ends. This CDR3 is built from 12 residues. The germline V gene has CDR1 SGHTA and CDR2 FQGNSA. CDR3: CASSLWASEAFF. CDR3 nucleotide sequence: TGTGCCAGCAGCCTGTGGGCGTCTGAAGCTTTCTTT.

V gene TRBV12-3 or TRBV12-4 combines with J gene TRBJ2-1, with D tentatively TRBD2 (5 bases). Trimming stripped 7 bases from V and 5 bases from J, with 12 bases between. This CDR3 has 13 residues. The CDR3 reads CASTLARNNEQFF. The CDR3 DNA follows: TGTGCCAGCACCCTAGCTAGGAACAATGAGCAGTTCTTC.

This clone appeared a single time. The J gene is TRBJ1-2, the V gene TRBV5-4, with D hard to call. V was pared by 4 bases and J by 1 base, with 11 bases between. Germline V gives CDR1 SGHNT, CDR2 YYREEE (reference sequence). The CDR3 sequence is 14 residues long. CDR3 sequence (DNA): TGTGCCAGCAGCATCGACGGGAGTAACTATGGCTACACCTTC. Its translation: CASSIDGSNYGYTF.

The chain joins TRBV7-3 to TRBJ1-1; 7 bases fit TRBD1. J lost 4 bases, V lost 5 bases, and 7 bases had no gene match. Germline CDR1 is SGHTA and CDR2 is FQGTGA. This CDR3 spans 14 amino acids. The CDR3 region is CASSHRGGVTEAFF. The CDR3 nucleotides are TGTGCCAGCAGCCACAGGGGTGGCGTCACTGAAGCTTTCTTT.

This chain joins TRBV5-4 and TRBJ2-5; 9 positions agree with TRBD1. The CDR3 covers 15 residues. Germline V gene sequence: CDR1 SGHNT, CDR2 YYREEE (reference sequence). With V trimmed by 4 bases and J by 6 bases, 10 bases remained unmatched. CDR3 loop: CASSASGTGHKTQYF. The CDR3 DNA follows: TGTGCCAGCAGCGCTTCCGGGACAGGGCATAAGACCCAGTACTTC.